One sample yielded the 26 T cell receptor beta chains listed below, sequenced in a study of chemoradiotherapy in HPV16-positive cancers. Repertoires were generated with immunoSEQ multiplex PCR, while TCRdb's copy carries only in-frame clones and drops some. The repertoire includes under 85,000 clones, roughly 90% of them detected once, and 3.5% to 4.5% sits in the top ten. The sequencing used blood, collected from a patient who underwent chemoradiotherapy. The receptor set was obtained from a human donor with HPV-associated anogenital cancer.

The V gene is TRBV5-4, the J gene TRBJ1-1; 8 bases are a match to TRBD1. J gave up 0 bases and V 0 bases, and 7 bases lay outside the gene matches. Germline CDR1 reads SGHNT; CDR2 reads YYREEE (reference sequence). There are 17 residues in the CDR3. CDR3 protein: CASSLGTGSKLNTEAFF. In nucleotides, the CDR3 is TGTGCCAGCAGCTTGGGGACAGGGAGCAAGTTGAACACTGAAGCTTTCTTT.

The rearrangement uses TRBV29-1 and TRBJ1-3; no firm D call. CDR1 is SQVTM and CDR2 is ANQGSEA in the germline V gene. The CDR3 covers 11 residues. V was clipped by 3 bases and J by 5 bases, with 5 bases between them. The CDR3 loop reads CSVERRNTIYF. The CDR3 bases are TGCAGCGTTGAGCGGCGAAACACCATATATTTT.

The chain combines TRBV28 with TRBJ1-2; maybe TRBD1 (5 bases). This CDR3 contains 16 residues. Germline V lookup: CDR1 MDHEN, CDR2 SYDVKM. V dropped 6 bases and J dropped 2 bases, with 19 bases sitting between them. For the CDR3, the DNA is TGTGCCAGCAGCCTTCTCGGGGCAGCGCGAAACTATGGCTACACCTTC. This gives the protein CASSLLGAARNYGYTF.

The J gene is TRBJ1-1, the V gene TRBV15; tentative D call: TRBD1 (5 bases). Germline lookup yields CDR1 LNHNV and CDR2 YYDKDF (reference sequence). This CDR3 is built from 14 residues. V was trimmed by 0 bases and J by 4 bases, leaving 9 bases between them. This chain's CDR3 is CATSRDLGGTEAFF. The CDR3 region has the DNA TGTGCCACCAGCAGAGATTTGGGGGGCACTGAAGCTTTCTTT. Full variable domain (missing parts from reference TRBV15 and TRBJ1-1): DAMVIQNPRYQVTQFGKPVTLSCSQTLNHNVMYWYQQKSSQAPKLLFHYYDKDFNNEADTPDNFQSRRPNTSFCFLDIRSPGLGDTAMYLCATSRDLGGTEAFFGQGTRLTVV.

V and J are TRBV6-1 and TRBJ1-1, with no clear D. The germline V and J ends were trimmed by 2 bases and 3 bases, with 13 bases remaining between them. This CDR3 comprises 15 residues. The germline V gene encodes CDR1 MNHNS and CDR2 SASEGT. The CDR3 DNA follows: TGTGCCAGCAGTGAACCGCAACAATTCCACACTGAAGCTTTCTTT. Its protein product is CASSEPQQFHTEAFF.

V and J are TRBV15 and TRBJ1-2; no clear D. The germline V gene has CDR1 LNHNV and CDR2 YYDKDF (reference sequence). Trimming shortened V by 0 bases and J by 3 bases, and 11 bases separated the two germline ends. The CDR3 covers 15 residues. This chain's CDR3 is CATSRDLTTDYGYTF. The CDR3 DNA reads as TGTGCCACCAGCAGAGATTTGACAACTGACTATGGCTACACCTTC.

The V call is TRBV30, the J call TRBJ1-1, with D possibly being TRBD1 (5 bases). This CDR3 comprises 12 residues. V lost 2 bases and J lost 8, with 12 bases in between. Germline loops: CDR1 GTSNPN, CDR2 SVGIG (reference sequence). The CDR3 loop is CAWSPGAIEAFF. In DNA form, the CDR3 reads TGTGCCTGGAGTCCCGGGGCCATCGAAGCTTTCTTT. Together with reference TRBV30 and TRBJ1-1, the CDR3 gives the full variable domain: SQTIHQWPATLVQPVGSPLSLECTVEGTSNPNLYWYRQAAGRGLQLLFYSVGIGQISSEVPQNLSASRPQDRQFILSSKKLLLSDSGFYLCAWSPGAIEAFFGQGTRLTVV.

This clone occurred once. The chain uses TRBV9 and TRBJ2-3; D possibly corresponds to TRBD2 (6 bases). The V end lost 0 bases, the J end lost 7 bases, and 15 bases lay between the germline ends. This CDR3 region has 15 residues. Germline values: CDR1 SGDLS, CDR2 YYNGEE. CDR3 region: CASSVDAGSMYTQYF. Written as DNA, the CDR3 is TGTGCCAGCAGCGTAGACGCGGGATCTATGTATACGCAGTATTTT.

The rearrangement uses TRBV5-1 and TRBJ1-6, with D tentatively TRBD1 (5 bases). Germline V gives CDR1 SGHRS, CDR2 YFSETQ. Trimming took 0 bases from V and 5 from J, leaving 18 bases between them. This CDR3 region has 18 residues. CDR3 residues: CASSLVGQGGANNSPLHF. CDR3 DNA sequence: TGCGCCAGCAGCTTGGTCGGGCAGGGCGGGGCGAATAATTCACCCCTCCACTTT.

The chain is built from TRBV7-2 and TRBJ2-7; tentative D call: TRBD2 (6 bases). With 1 base removed from V and 4 bases from J, the gap between germline ends came to 14 bases. Germline loops: CDR1 SGHTA, CDR2 FQGNSA. This CDR3 is 15 amino acids long. The CDR3 is CASSLGPGVAYEQYF. The CDR3 DNA sequence: TGTGCCAGCAGCTTAGGTCCGGGGGTGGCTTACGAGCAGTACTTC.

The chain recombines TRBV19 with TRBJ1-5; no clear D gene. CDR3 length: 13 residues. The V end lost 6 bases, the J end lost 2 bases, and 8 bases lay between the germline ends. Germline V lookup: CDR1 LNHDA, CDR2 SQIVND (reference sequence). The CDR3 DNA follows: TGTGCCAGTAGACTCGACCGCAATCAGCCCCAGCATTTT. It translates to CASRLDRNQPQHF.

This clone showed up just a few times. The CDR3 region has the DNA TGTGCCTGGCTACAGGGTACGAATTCACCCCTCCACTTT. Protein sequence: CAWLQGTNSPLHF. The genes are TRBV30 and TRBJ1-6; a possible D gene is TRBD1 (6 bases). Per the germline V gene, CDR1 is GTSNPN and CDR2 is SVGIG (reference sequence). The CDR3 is 13 amino acids. V was clipped by 5 bases and J by 7 bases, with 12 bases between them.

This chain connects TRBV4-1 to TRBJ1-4, with D unresolved. The CDR3 length is 11 residues. Germline V gives CDR1 MGHRA, CDR2 YSYEKL. Trimming left V 4 bases short and J 7 bases short, with 4 bases between. CDR3 sequence: CASSRGEKLFF. DNA of the CDR3: TGCGCCAGCAGCCGGGGTGAAAAACTGTTTTTT.

The chain combines TRBV14 with TRBJ2-5; weak D call: TRBD1 (6 bases). V lost 4 bases to trimming and J lost 13 bases, with 16 bases between them. There are 12 residues in the CDR3. Germline-derived CDR1 and CDR2 are SGHDN and FVKESK. The CDR3 protein is CASSPDRLSAYF. CDR3 sequence (DNA): TGTGCCAGCAGCCCCGACAGGTTATCAGCGTACTTC.

The rearrangement joins TRBV19 to TRBJ2-7; D perhaps matches TRBD1 (6 bases). The CDR3 spans 13 residues. The V end was cut by 5 bases, the J end by 5 bases, with 13 bases between. Germline loops: CDR1 LNHDA, CDR2 SQIVND (reference sequence). As DNA, the CDR3 is TGTGCCAGTAGTGGCGACCCAGGGGACGAGCAGTACTTC. Amino acid sequence: CASSGDPGDEQYF. The variable domain in full, completed from reference TRBV19 and TRBJ2-7, reads DGGITQSPKYLFRKEGQNVTLSCEQNLNHDAMYWYRQDPGQGLRLIYYSQIVNDFQKGDIAEGYSVSREKKESFPLTVTSAQKNPTAFYLCASSGDPGDEQYFGPGTRLTVT.

This chain uses TRBV6-1 with TRBJ2-1; the match to TRBD2 covers 11 bases. Trimming at V came to 2 bases and at J to 4 bases, leaving 19 bases not matched to a gene. Germline V CDR1 and CDR2: MNHNS, SASEGT. This CDR3 is 21 amino acids long. In nucleotides, the CDR3 is TGTGCCAGCAGTGAACAACCCTTAGTAGCGGGGGGGCCGTTCGTATACAATGAGCAGTTCTTC. Amino acids: CASSEQPLVAGGPFVYNEQFF.

CDR3 nucleotide sequence: TGTGCCAGCAGTGAGAACAGGGCTGAAGCTTTCTTT. It codes for CASSENRAEAFF. The chain employs TRBV2 and TRBJ1-1, with D possibly TRBD1 on 6 matching bases. V lost 3 bases and J 6 bases, leaving 8 bases between the germline ends. Germline V CDR1 and CDR2: SNHLY, FYNNEI. This CDR3 has 12 amino acids.

The V gene is TRBV6-5, the J gene TRBJ2-7, with D tentatively TRBD1 (5 bases). V lost 6 bases and J 2 bases, leaving 8 bases between the germline ends. Germline assignment: CDR1 MNHEY and CDR2 SVGAGI. The CDR3 is 12 amino acids. The CDR3 sequence: CASSPDTYEQYF. In DNA form, the CDR3 reads TGTGCCAGCAGCCCGGACACCTACGAGCAGTACTTC.

This chain connects TRBV28 to TRBJ2-7, with a tentative D call TRBD2 (6 bases). Germline CDR1 reads MDHEN; CDR2 reads SYDVKM. This CDR3 has 14 amino acids. V lost 7 bases, J lost 2 bases, and 15 bases lay in between. CDR3 sequence reads: CASNLEGQAYEQYF. The CDR3 DNA follows: TGTGCCAGCAATCTGGAGGGGCAAGCCTACGAGCAGTACTTC.

V usage is TRBV2 and J usage is TRBJ1-2; 7 positions agree with TRBD1. Germline-derived CDR1 and CDR2 are SNHLY and FYNNEI. Trimming took 8 bases from V and 0 from J; bases not matched to a gene: 9. The CDR3 runs to 15 residues. CDR3: CASLDRVKSNYGYTF. As DNA, the CDR3 is TGTGCCAGCCTAGACAGGGTCAAGTCTAACTATGGCTACACCTTC.

The chain employs TRBV30 and TRBJ1-2; D is unclear. This CDR3 region has 12 residues. The ends were cut back, 1 base at V and 7 bases at J, with 10 bases in the middle. CDR1 and CDR2 (germline): GTSNPN, SVGIG (reference sequence). The DNA of the CDR3 is TGTGCCTGGAGTGGGGGAAGTGGTGGCTACACCTTC. Translated: CAWSGGSGGYTF.

This chain links TRBV28 with TRBJ2-7; D may be TRBD1 (7 bases). The CDR3 is 16 amino acids. V dropped 5 bases and J dropped 2 bases, with 19 bases sitting between them. CDR1 is MDHEN, CDR2 SYDVKM, per germline. DNA for the CDR3: TGTGCCAGCAGTCCCCATCGGACAGGAGGGGCCTACGAGCAGTACTTC. This translates into CASSPHRTGGAYEQYF.

The CDR3 coding sequence is TGTGCCAGCAGTCCGATGCTGGTATTGGAGCGGGAGAGTGTGCAGTTCTTC. Amino acid sequence: CASSPMLVLERESVQFF. The rearrangement links TRBV27 to TRBJ2-1; 8 positions match TRBD2. V trimming: 5 bases; J trimming: 12 bases; junction bases outside the gene matches: 21. Germline CDR1 reads MNHEY; CDR2 reads SMNVEV (reference sequence). The CDR3 covers 17 residues.

The chain is built from TRBV25-1 and TRBJ2-5; TRBD2 matches at 8 bases. Per germline, CDR1 MGHDK and CDR2 SYGVNS. V was pared by 6 bases and J by 4 bases, with 7 bases of the junction left unmatched. The CDR3 is 14 amino acids. CDR3 protein: CASRDAGGSETQYF. DNA for the CDR3: TGTGCCAGCAGAGACGCGGGAGGATCAGAGACCCAGTACTTC.

This chain joins TRBV4-2 and TRBJ2-5; either TRBD1 or TRBD2 may supply D (5 bases each). CDR1 is LGHNA and CDR2 is YNFKEQ in the germline V gene. V lost 1 base, J lost 2 bases, and 17 bases lay in between. There are 17 residues in the CDR3. In nucleotides, the CDR3 is TGTGCCAGCAGCCAAGTGGGGGACCGGTGGGATCAAGAGACCCAGTACTTC. Residues: CASSQVGDRWDQETQYF.

CDR3 region: CSAGQSNTEAFF. Here the CDR3 DNA reads TGCAGCGCGGGACAATCGAACACTGAAGCTTTCTTT. The chain joins TRBV29-1 to TRBJ1-1; D is possibly TRBD1 (6 bases). V was cut by 7 bases and J by 1 base, with 10 bases left in between. Germline CDR1 SQVTM, CDR2 ANQGSEA. The CDR3 has 12 amino acids.